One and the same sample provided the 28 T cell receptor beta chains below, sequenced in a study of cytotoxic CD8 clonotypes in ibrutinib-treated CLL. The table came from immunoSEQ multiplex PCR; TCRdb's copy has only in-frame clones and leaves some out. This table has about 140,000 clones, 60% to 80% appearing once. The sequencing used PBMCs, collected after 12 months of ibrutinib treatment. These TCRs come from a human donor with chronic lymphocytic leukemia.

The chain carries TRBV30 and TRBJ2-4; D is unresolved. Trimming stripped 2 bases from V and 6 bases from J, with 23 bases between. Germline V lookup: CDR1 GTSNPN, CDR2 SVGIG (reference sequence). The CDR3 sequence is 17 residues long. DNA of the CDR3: TGTGCCTGGAGTCCAAACGCAGGAGTCTCGCCCGTAAACATTCAGTACTTC. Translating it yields CAWSPNAGVSPVNIQYF.

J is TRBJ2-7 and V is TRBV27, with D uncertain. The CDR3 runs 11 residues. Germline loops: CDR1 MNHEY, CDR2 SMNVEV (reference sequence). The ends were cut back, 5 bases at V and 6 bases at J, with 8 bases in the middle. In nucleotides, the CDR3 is TGTGCCAGCAGTGACTTCGGCGAGCAGTACTTC. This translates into CASSDFGEQYF.

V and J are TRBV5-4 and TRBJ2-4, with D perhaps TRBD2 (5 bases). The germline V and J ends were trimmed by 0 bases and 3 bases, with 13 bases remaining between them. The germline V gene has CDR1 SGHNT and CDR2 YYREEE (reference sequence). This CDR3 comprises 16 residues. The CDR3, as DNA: TGTGCCAGCAGCTTGGTGGATAGCCGGGGCAAAAACATTCAGTACTTC. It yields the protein CASSLVDSRGKNIQYF. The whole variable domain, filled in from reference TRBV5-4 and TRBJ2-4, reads ETGVTQSPTHLIKTRGQQVTLRCSSQSGHNTVSWYQQALGQGPQFIFQYYREEENGRGNFPPRFSGLQFPNYSSELNVNALELDDSALYLCASSLVDSRGKNIQYFGAGTRLSVL.

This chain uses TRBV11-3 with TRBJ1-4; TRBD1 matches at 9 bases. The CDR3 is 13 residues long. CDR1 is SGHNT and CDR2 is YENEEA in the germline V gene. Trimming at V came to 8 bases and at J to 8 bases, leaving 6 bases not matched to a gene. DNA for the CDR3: TGTGCCAGCGGACGACAGGGGGTGGAAAAACTGTTTTTT. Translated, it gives CASGRQGVEKLFF.

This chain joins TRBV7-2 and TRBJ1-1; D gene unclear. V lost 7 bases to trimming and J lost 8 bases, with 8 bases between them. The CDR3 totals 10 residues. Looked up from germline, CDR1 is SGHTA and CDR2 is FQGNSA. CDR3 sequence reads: CASIGWEAFF. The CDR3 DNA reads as TGTGCCAGCATTGGGTGGGAAGCTTTCTTT. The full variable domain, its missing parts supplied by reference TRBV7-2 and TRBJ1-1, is GAGVSQSPSNKVTEKGKDVELRCDPISGHTALYWYRQSLGQGLEFLIYFQGNSAPDKSGLPSDRFSAERTGGSVSTLTIQRTQQEDSAVYLCASIGWEAFFGQGTRLTVV.

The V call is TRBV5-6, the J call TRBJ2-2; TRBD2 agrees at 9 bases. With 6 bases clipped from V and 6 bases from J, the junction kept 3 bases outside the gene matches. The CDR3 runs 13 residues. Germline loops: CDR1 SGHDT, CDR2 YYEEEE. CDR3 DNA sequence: TGTGCCAGCAATCGCGGGGGGGCCGGGGAGCTGTTTTTT. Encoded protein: CASNRGGAGELFF. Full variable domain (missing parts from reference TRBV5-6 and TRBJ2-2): DAGVTQSPTHLIKTRGQQVTLRCSPKSGHDTVSWYQQALGQGPQFIFQYYEEEERQRGNFPDRFSGHQFPNYSSELNVNALLLGDSALYLCASNRGGAGELFFGEGSRLTVL.

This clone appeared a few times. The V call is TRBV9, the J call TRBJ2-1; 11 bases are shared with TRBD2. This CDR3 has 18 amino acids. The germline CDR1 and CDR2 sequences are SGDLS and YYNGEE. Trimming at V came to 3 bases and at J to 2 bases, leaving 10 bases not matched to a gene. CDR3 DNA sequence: TGTGCCAGCAGCGCCGGTAGCGGGAGGGCCGTAACCTACAATGAGCAGTTCTTC. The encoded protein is CASSAGSGRAVTYNEQFF.

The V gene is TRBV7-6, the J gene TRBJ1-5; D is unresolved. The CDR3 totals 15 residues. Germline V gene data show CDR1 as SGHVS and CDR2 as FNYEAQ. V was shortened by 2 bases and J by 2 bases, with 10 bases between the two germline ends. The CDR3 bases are TGTGCCAGCAGCTTACTAGGGCTCGGCAATCAGCCCCAGCATTTT. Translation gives CASSLLGLGNQPQHF.

In nucleotides, the CDR3 is TGTGCCAGCAGCTTAGCGGGTCCCTACGAGCAGTACTTC. This translates into CASSLAGPYEQYF. V and J are TRBV7-9 and TRBJ2-7, with D uncertain. Germline CDR1 reads SEHNR; CDR2 reads FQNEAQ (reference sequence). The CDR3 has 13 amino acids. Deletions cut 0 bases from V and 2 bases from J, with 5 bases between.

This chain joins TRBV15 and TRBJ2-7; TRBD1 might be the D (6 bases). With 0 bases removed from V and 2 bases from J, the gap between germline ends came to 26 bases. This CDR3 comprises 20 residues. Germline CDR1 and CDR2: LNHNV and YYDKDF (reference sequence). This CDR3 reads CATSREYSFGGGHSTYEQYF. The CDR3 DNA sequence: TGTGCCACCAGCAGAGAGTACTCCTTTGGGGGCGGACATTCGACCTACGAGCAGTACTTC.

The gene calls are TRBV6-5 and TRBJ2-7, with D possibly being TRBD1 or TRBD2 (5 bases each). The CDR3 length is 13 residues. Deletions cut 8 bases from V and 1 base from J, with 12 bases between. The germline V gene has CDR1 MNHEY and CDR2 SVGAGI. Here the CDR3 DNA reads TGTGCCAGCGGCCGGGACGGATCCTACGAGCAGTACTTC. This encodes CASGRDGSYEQYF.

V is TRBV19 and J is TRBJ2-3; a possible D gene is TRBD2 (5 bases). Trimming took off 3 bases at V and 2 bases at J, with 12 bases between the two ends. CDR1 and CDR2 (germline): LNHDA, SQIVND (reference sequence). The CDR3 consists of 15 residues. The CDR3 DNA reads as TGTGCCAGTAGTATCACGAGACTACCCACAGATACGCAGTATTTT. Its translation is CASSITRLPTDTQYF.

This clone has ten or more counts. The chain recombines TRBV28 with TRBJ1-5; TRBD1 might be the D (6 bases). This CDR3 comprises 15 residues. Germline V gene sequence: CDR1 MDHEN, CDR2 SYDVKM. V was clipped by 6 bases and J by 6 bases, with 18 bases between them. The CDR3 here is CASSTGFGNGQPQHF. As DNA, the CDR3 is TGTGCCAGCAGCACAGGGTTTGGCAATGGTCAGCCCCAGCATTTT.

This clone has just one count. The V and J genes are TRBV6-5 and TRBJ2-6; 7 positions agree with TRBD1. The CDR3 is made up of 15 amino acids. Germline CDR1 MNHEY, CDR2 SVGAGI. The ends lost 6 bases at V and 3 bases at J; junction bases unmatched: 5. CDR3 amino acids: CASSQDRVGANVLTF. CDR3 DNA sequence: TGTGCCAGCAGCCAAGACAGGGTTGGGGCCAACGTCCTGACTTTC.

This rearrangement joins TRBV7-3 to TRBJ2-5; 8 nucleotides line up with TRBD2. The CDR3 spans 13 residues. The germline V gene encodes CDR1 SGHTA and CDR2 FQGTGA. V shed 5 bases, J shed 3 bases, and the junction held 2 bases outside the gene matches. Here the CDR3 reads CASSRGGKETQYF. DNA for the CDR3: TGTGCCAGCAGCCGGGGGGGTAAAGAGACCCAGTACTTC.

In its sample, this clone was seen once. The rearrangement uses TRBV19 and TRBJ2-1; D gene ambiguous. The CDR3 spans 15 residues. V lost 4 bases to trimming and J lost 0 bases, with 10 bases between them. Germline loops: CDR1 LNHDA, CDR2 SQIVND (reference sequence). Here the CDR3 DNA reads TGTGCCAGTAGTACCTCGCGGAACTCCTACAATGAGCAGTTCTTC. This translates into CASSTSRNSYNEQFF.

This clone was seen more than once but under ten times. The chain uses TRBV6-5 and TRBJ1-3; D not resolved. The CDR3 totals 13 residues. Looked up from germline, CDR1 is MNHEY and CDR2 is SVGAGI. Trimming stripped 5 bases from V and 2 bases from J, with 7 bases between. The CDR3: CASSDLAGNTIYF. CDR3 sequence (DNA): TGTGCCAGCAGTGACCTAGCTGGAAACACCATATATTTT.

The CDR3 DNA reads TGCGCCAGCAGTGAGTTGGGACTCCTCACAGATACGCAGTATTTT. Translated, it gives CASSELGLLTDTQYF. The chain joins TRBV10-2 to TRBJ2-3, with D tentatively TRBD2 (6 bases). CDR1 WSHSY and CDR2 SAAADI come from the germline V gene. The CDR3 totals 15 residues. Trimming left V 1 base short and J 2 bases short, with 10 bases between.

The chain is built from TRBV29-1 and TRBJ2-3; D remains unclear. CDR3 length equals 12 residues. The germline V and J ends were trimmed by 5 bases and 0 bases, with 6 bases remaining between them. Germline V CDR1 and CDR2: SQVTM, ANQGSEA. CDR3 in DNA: TGCAGCGTTCAAGGAAGCACAGATACGCAGTATTTT. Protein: CSVQGSTDTQYF.

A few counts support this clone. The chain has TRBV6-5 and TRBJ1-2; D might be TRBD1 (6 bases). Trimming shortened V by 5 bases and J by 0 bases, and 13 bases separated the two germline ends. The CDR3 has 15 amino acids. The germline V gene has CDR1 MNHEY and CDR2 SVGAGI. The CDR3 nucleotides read TGTGCCAGCAGTCCCCGACAGGCTGCTAACTATGGCTACACCTTC. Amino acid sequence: CASSPRQAANYGYTF.

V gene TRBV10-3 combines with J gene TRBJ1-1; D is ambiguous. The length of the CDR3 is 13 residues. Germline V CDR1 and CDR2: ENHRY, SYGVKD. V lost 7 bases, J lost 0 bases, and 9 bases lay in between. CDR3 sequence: CAITEELNTEAFF. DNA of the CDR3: TGTGCCATCACCGAAGAATTGAACACTGAAGCTTTCTTT.

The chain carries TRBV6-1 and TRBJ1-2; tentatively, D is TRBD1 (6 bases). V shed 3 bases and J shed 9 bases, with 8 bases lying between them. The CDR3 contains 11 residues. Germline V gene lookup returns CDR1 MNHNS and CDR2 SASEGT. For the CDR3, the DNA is TGTGCCAGCAGTGATGGGGGGCGCTACACCTTC. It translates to CASSDGGRYTF.

The CDR3 DNA sequence: TGTGCCAGCAGTGAAACGCAGGGGACCGCTAACTATGGCTACACCTTC. It encodes CASSETQGTANYGYTF. The rearrangement uses TRBV6-1 and TRBJ1-2; tentatively, D is TRBD1 (6 bases). CDR1 is MNHNS and CDR2 is SASEGT in the germline V gene. V shed 2 bases and J shed 0 bases, with 13 bases lying between them. The CDR3 is 16 residues long.

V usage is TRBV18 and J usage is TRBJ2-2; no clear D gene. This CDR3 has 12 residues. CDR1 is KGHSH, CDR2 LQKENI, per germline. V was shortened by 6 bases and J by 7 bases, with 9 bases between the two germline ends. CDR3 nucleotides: TGTGCCAGCTCCCCCGGCGGCGGGGAGCTGTTTTTT. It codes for CASSPGGGELFF.

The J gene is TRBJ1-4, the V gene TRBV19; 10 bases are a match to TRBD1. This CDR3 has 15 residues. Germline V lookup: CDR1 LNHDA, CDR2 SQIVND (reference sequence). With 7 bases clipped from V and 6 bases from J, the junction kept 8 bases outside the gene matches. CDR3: CASTGLTGGDEKLFF. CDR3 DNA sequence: TGTGCCAGTACCGGATTGACAGGGGGCGATGAAAAACTGTTTTTT.

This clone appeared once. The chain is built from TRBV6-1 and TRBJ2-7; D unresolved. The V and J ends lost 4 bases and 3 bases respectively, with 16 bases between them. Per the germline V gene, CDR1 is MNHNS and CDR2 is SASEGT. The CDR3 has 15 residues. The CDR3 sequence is CASSGGSSQVYEQYF. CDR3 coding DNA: TGTGCCAGCAGTGGAGGCAGCTCCCAGGTCTACGAGCAGTACTTC.

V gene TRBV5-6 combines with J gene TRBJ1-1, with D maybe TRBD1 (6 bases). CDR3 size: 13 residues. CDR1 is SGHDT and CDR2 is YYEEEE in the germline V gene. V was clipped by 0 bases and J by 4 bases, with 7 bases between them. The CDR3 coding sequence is TGTGCCAGCAGCTTGGCGGGGGCCACTGAAGCTTTCTTT. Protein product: CASSLAGATEAFF.

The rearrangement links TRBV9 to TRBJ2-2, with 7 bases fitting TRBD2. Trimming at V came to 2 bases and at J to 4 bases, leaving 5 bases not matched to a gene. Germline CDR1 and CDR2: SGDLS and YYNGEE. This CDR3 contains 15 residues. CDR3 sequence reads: CASSVRAGSTGELFF. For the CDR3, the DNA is TGTGCCAGCAGCGTTCGAGCGGGGAGCACCGGGGAGCTGTTTTTT.